This entry describes one T cell receptor (beta chain). Authors' processing steps: Nucleated cell counts were estimated from reference gene primer amplification. Method: immunoSEQ multiplex PCR; TCRdb's copy keeps in-frame clones and lacks some. The V and J calls and clone size come from that table; D and trimming were worked out from the DNA. The table includes about 200,000 clones, 84% detected once. The V gene's germline CDR1 is SGHDN and CDR2 FVKESK. The CDR3 is 15 amino acids. V was clipped by 1 base and J by 5 bases; unmatched bases: 5. The data belong to a study of blood T cell repertoires in COVID-19. Overall study: There were acute and convalescent COVID-19 samples, and they came from the United States, Italy and Spain. Nucleic acid was either cDNA or gDNA, and it came from T cells, B-cell-depleted T cells, or PBMCs.

The V gene is TRBV14, the J gene TRBJ2-5; 9 bases are a match to TRBD1. Sequencing was done on a sample of peripheral blood. This receptor was obtained from a human donor in a cohort sampled during active COVID-19. The CDR3 DNA sequence: TGTGCCAGCAGCCAAGGGACAGGGGCTAGGGAGACCCAGTACTTC. Translation gives CASSQGTGARETQYF. The variable domain in full, with the rest retrieved from reference TRBV14 and TRBJ2-5, is EAGVTQFPSHSVIEKGQTVTLRCDPISGHDNLYWYRRVMGKEIKFLLHFVKESKQDESGMPNNRFLAERTGGTYSTLKVQPAELEDSGVYFCASSQGTGARETQYFGPGTRLLVL.